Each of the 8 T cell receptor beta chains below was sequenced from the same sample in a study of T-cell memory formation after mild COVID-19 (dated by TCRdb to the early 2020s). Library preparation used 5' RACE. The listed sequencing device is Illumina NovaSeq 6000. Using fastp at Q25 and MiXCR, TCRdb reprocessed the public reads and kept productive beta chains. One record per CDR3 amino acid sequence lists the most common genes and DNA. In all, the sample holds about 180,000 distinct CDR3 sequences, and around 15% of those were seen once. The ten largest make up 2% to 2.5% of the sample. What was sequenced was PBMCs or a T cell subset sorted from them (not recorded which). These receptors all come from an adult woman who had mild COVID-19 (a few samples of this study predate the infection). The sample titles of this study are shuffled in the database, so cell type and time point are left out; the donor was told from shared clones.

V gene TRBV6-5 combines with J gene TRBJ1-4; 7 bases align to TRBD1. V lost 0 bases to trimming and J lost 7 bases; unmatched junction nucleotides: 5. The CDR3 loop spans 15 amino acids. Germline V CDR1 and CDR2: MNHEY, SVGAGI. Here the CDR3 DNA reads TGTGCCAGCAGTTACTCGGGACAGAGTAGTGAAAAACTGTTTTTT. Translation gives CASSYSGQSSEKLFF.

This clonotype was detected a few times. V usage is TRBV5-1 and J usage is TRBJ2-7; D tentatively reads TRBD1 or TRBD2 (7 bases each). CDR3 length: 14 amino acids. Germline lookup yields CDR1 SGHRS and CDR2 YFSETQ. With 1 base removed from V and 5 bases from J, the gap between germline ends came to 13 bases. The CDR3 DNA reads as TGCGCCAGCAGCTTGTCAGGGGGGGCCAACGAGCAGTACTTC. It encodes CASSLSGGANEQYF.

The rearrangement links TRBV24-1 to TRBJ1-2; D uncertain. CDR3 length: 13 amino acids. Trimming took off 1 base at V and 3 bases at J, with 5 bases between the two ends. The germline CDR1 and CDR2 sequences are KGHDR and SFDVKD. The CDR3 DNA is TGTGCCACCAGTGATTTTACGGACTATGGCTACACCTTC. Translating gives CATSDFTDYGYTF.

The CDR3 DNA follows: TGTGCCAGCAGCTTAGGAGGGACTAGCGGGTATGAGCAGTTCTTC. Translating gives CASSLGGTSGYEQFF. The J gene is TRBJ2-1, the V gene TRBV11-3, with TRBD2 matching 12 bases. Germline V lookup: CDR1 SGHNT, CDR2 YENEEA. The junction had 3 bases not matched to a gene; V was cut back by 1 base and J by 8 bases. The CDR3 spans 15 residues.

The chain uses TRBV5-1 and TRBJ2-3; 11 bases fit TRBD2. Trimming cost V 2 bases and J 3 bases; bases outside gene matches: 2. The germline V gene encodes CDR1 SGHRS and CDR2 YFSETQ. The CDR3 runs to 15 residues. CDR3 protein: CASSLLAGDTDTQYF. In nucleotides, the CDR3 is TGCGCCAGCAGCTTACTAGCGGGGGATACAGATACGCAGTATTTT.

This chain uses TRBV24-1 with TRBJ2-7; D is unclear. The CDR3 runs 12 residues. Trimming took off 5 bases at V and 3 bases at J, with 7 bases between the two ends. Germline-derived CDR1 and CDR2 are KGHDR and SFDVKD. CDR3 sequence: CATSAGVYEQYF. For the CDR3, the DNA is TGTGCCACCAGTGCTGGAGTCTACGAGCAGTACTTC.

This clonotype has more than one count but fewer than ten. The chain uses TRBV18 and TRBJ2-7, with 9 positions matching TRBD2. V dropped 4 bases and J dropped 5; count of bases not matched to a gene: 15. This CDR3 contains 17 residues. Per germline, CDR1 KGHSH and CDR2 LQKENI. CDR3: CASSLWGLSGSPNEQYF. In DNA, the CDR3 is TGTGCCAGCTCACTGTGGGGACTTAGCGGGAGCCCCAACGAGCAGTACTTC.

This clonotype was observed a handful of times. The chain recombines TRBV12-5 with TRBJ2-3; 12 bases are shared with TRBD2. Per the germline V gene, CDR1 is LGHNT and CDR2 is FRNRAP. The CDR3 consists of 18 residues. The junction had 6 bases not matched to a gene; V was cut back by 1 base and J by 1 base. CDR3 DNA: TGTGCTAGTGGTTTGGGAAAGACTAGCGGGGGTGGCACAGATACGCAGTATTTT. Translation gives CASGLGKTSGGGTDTQYF.